Given below is one TCR beta chain in context. The target antigen is unknown. The entry originates in a study of a mutant IDH1 vaccine in newly diagnosed glioma. Study details: Earlier care involved radiotherapy, temozolomide, or both, and the majority received both. Study conclusions and caveats: Pseudoprogression looked unconnected to shifts in top peripheral T cell clonotypes.

Sample time point: week 5, during vaccination. A single vaccine dose contained 300 ug of mutant IDH1 20-mer peptide, and topical imiquimod was used with it. Donors harbored newly found WHO grade 3 or 4 IDH1-mutant, ATRX-lost astrocytomas. From germline, CDR1 is SGHTA and CDR2 FQGNSA. The CDR3 sequence is 17 residues long. V was trimmed by 6 bases and J by 5 bases, leaving 24 bases between them. Profiled with immunoSEQ multiplex PCR; TCRdb holds only in-frame clones, not every one. The table lists about 58,000 clones, around 80% of them singletons, with 7% to 8.5% in the top ten. The sample in question was PBMCs, obtained from a glioma patient whose treatment included an IDH1 peptide vaccine. This chain links TRBV7-2 with TRBJ2-3; the D gene could be TRBD1 or TRBD2 (5 bases each). This TCR came from a woman aged 50 to 60 with glioma. For the CDR3, the DNA is TGTGCCAGCAGTAACAGCAGGGTCGGGGCGTATGGAGATACGCAGTATTTT. Translation: CASSNSRVGAYGDTQYF.